Each of the 23 T cell receptor beta chains below was sequenced from the same sample in a study of T and B cells in COVID-19 patients. From blood, roughly 240-550 ng of genomic DNA served as TRB template. TRB rearrangements were amplified by multiplex PCR with BIOMED2 TRB-A/B primers. TCRdb called the multiplex PCR reads again in MiXCR, with one record for every CDR3 protein. The data hold tens of thousands of distinct CDR3 sequences, with over 25% observed a single time. Input material: blood. All receptors derive from a human donor who had recovered from COVID-19.

Sample share makes this clonotype medium-sized. The rearrangement joins TRBV11-3 to TRBJ2-7; no clear D gene. Per the germline V gene, CDR1 is SGHNT and CDR2 is YENEEA. V lost 1 base and J 5 bases, leaving 9 bases between the germline ends. The CDR3 contains 13 residues. This chain's CDR3 is CASSLVQAHEQYF. The CDR3 coding sequence is TGTGCCAGCAGCTTAGTTCAGGCCCACGAGCAGTACTTC. The full variable domain, its missing parts supplied by reference TRBV11-3 and TRBJ2-7, is EAGVVQSPRYKIIEKKQPVAFWCNPISGHNTLYWYLQNLGQGPELLIRYENEEAVDDSQLPKDRFSAERLKGVDSTLKIQPAELGDSAVYLCASSLVQAHEQYFGPGTRLTVT.

This clonotype was found a few times. V is TRBV20-1 and J is TRBJ2-3; D gene ambiguous. CDR1 DFQATT and CDR2 SNEGSKA come from the germline V gene (reference sequence). The V end was cut by 6 bases, the J end by 5 bases, with 15 bases between. This CDR3 is built from 13 residues. The CDR3 sequence is CSALERSGDTQYF. In nucleotides, the CDR3 is TGCAGTGCCCTAGAGAGGTCCGGAGATACGCAGTATTTT.

The CDR3 loop is CASSHPVRGETQYF. The CDR3 DNA reads as TGTGCCAGCAGTCACCCCGTAAGGGGGGAGACCCAGTACTTC. This rearrangement joins TRBV6-6 to TRBJ2-5, with TRBD1 as a possible D gene (6 bases). The CDR3 is 14 residues long. CDR1 is MNHNY and CDR2 is SVGAGI in the germline V gene (reference sequence). V lost 5 bases and J lost 5, with 15 bases in between.

As concerns this clonotype: A single base separates this from a much larger clone, so it may be a read error. This chain links TRBV27 with TRBJ2-7, with D uncertain. This CDR3 has 13 amino acids. Germline V gene sequence: CDR1 MNHEY, CDR2 SMNVEV (reference sequence). The CDR3 reads CASSLKPAYGQYF. CDR3 DNA: TGTGCCAGCAGTTTAAAACCAGCCTACGGGCAGTACTTC.

This chain links TRBV5-6 with TRBJ2-7; D call uncertain. The CDR3 runs to 13 residues. V lost 1 base to trimming and J lost 0 bases, with 5 bases between them. Germline V gives CDR1 SGHDT, CDR2 YYEEEE. In DNA form, the CDR3 reads TGTGCCAGCAGCTTGTGGGGCTCCTACGAGCAGTACTTC. This translates into CASSLWGSYEQYF. The whole variable domain, remainder taken from reference TRBV5-6 and TRBJ2-7, is DAGVTQSPTHLIKTRGQQVTLRCSPKSGHDTVSWYQQALGQGPQFIFQYYEEEERQRGNFPDRFSGHQFPNYSSELNVNALLLGDSALYLCASSLWGSYEQYFGPGTRLTVT.

The J gene is TRBJ2-5, the V gene TRBV11-3, with TRBD1 matching over 8 bases. The CDR3 contains 13 residues. Germline CDR1 is SGHNT and CDR2 is YENEEA. With V trimmed by 0 bases and J by 7 bases, 1 base remained unmatched. The CDR3 DNA is TGTGCCAGCAGCTTAGACAGGGGGCGGACCCAGTACTTC. This encodes CASSLDRGRTQYF.

This clonotype appeared many times. The V and J genes are TRBV5-4 and TRBJ2-2, with 10 nucleotides matching TRBD1. The CDR3 runs 17 residues. Germline V gene sequence: CDR1 SGHNT, CDR2 YYREEE (reference sequence). V trimming: 0 bases; J trimming: 2 bases; junction bases outside the gene matches: 4. The CDR3 protein is CASSLAGQGVNTGELFF. The DNA for the CDR3 is TGTGCCAGCAGCTTGGCCGGACAGGGGGTAAACACCGGGGAGCTGTTTTTT.

As to this clonotype: A junction boundary mismatches the germline segment, possibly from a read error. This rearrangement joins TRBV12-3 or TRBV12-4 to TRBJ2-7, with 9 bases identical to TRBD1. CDR3 length: 14 residues. CDR3 nucleotide sequence: TGTGCCAGCAGTTTCCAAGGACAGGGGCTTTCTGGAAGCTTC. This codes for CASSFQGQGLSGSF.

The chain recombines TRBV30 with TRBJ1-3; D is unresolved. The length of the CDR3 is 12 residues. In germline, CDR1 is GTSNPN, CDR2 SVGIG (reference sequence). The V end lost 3 bases, the J end lost 3 bases, and 6 bases lay between the germline ends. CDR3 sequence: CAWRQIGNTIYF. CDR3 DNA: TGTGCCTGGAGGCAGATTGGAAACACCATATATTTT.

The gene calls are TRBV24-1 and TRBJ2-2; TRBD1 is a possible D gene (6 bases). With 4 bases removed from V and 6 bases from J, the gap between germline ends came to 23 bases. The CDR3 totals 18 residues. The germline gives CDR1 KGHDR, CDR2 SFDVKD. The CDR3 loop reads CATSDSTDRSGTAGELFF. CDR3 in DNA: TGTGCCACCAGTGACTCAACTGACAGGTCTGGAACAGCCGGGGAGCTGTTTTTT.

This clonotype was picked up a small number of times. This sequence joins TRBV5-4 and TRBJ1-1, with D tentatively TRBD1 (6 bases). Germline CDR1 is SGHNT and CDR2 is YYREEE (reference sequence). This CDR3 spans 14 amino acids. V was clipped by 0 bases and J by 1 base, with 7 bases between them. CDR3 DNA sequence: TGTGCCAGCAGCTTGGCCAGGGGGAACACTGAAGCTTTCTTT. Its translation: CASSLARGNTEAFF.

This clonotype was found many times. This sequence joins TRBV6-1 and TRBJ2-5; 11 bases match TRBD1. V trimming: 6 bases; J trimming: 4 bases; junction bases outside the gene matches: 7. Germline assignment: CDR1 MNHNS and CDR2 SASEGT. The CDR3 totals 15 residues. The CDR3 here is CASSKGGTGGETQYF. CDR3 sequence (DNA): TGTGCCAGCAGCAAAGGGGGGACAGGGGGAGAGACCCAGTACTTC.

This clonotype was seen repeatedly, ten times or more. The CDR3 protein is CASSPRPTSRETQYF. The CDR3 nucleotides read TGTGCCAGCAGCCCGAGGCCAACTAGCCGCGAGACCCAGTACTTC. V usage is TRBV5-5 and J usage is TRBJ2-5, with D possibly matching TRBD2 (6 bases). Trimming left V 4 bases short and J 5 bases short, with 18 bases between. This CDR3 spans 15 amino acids. Per the germline V gene, CDR1 is SGHKS and CDR2 is YYEKEE (reference sequence). Full variable domain (remainder filled in from reference TRBV5-5 and TRBJ2-5): DAGVTQSPTHLIKTRGQQVTLRCSPISGHKSVSWYQQVLGQGPQFIFQYYEKEERGRGNFPDRFSARQFPNYSSELNVNALLLGDSALYLCASSPRPTSRETQYFGPGTRLLVL.

This clonotype was seen only a few times. The rearrangement joins TRBV6-1 to TRBJ1-4; D not certain. Looked up from germline, CDR1 is MNHNS and CDR2 is SASEGT. CDR3 size: 14 residues. Trimming removed 4 bases from V and 8 bases from J, with 14 bases in between. The CDR3 DNA sequence: TGTGCCAGCAGTGCGGCAGAATGGAGCGAAAAACTGTTTTTT. It translates to CASSAAEWSEKLFF.

In this sample, this clonotype is medium-sized (0.01 to 0.1%). V is TRBV11-3 and J is TRBJ2-7; 8 bases line up with TRBD1. V shed 3 bases and J 11 bases; nucleotides not matched to a gene: 3. CDR1 and CDR2 from the germline V gene are SGHNT and YENEEA. The CDR3 runs 11 residues. DNA for the CDR3: TGTGCCAGCAGCTTGGGGGACAGGAAGTACTTC. It translates to CASSLGDRKYF.

This clonotype has a single count. The genes are TRBV6-5 and TRBJ2-5; the D gene could be TRBD1 or TRBD2 (6 bases each). CDR1 is MNHEY and CDR2 is SVGAGI in the germline V gene. V shed 4 bases and J shed 4 bases, with 16 bases lying between them. CDR3 size: 15 residues. The CDR3 region has the DNA TGTGCCAGCAGTTCCGTACGGGGGCCCACAGAGACCCAGTACTTC. Encoded protein: CASSSVRGPTETQYF.

By proportion, this clonotype is medium-sized. The genes are TRBV5-5 and TRBJ2-7; D possibly matches TRBD1 or TRBD2 (5 bases each). Germline CDR1 and CDR2: SGHKS and YYEKEE (reference sequence). Deletions cut 4 bases from V and 0 bases from J, with 11 bases between. The CDR3 sequence is 14 residues long. Written as DNA, the CDR3 is TGTGCCAGCAGCCCCGGGGCCAGCTCCTACGAGCAGTACTTC. This translates into CASSPGASSYEQYF.

V gene TRBV5-1 combines with J gene TRBJ2-3; D might be TRBD1 (6 bases). CDR3 length: 15 amino acids. The germline gives CDR1 SGHRS, CDR2 YFSETQ. V lost 4 bases and J lost 4, with 16 bases in between. CDR3 in amino acids: CASSTRQGWSDTQYF. The CDR3 DNA is TGCGCCAGCAGCACTAGGCAGGGGTGGTCAGATACGCAGTATTTT. The whole variable domain, remainder taken from reference TRBV5-1 and TRBJ2-3, is KAGVTQTPRYLIKTRGQQVTLSCSPISGHRSVSWYQQTPGQGLQFLFEYFSETQRNKGNFPGRFSGRQFSNSRSEMNVSTLELGDSALYLCASSTRQGWSDTQYFGPGTRLTVL.

As DNA, the CDR3 is TGTGCCAGTAGTGCGGGACAGGGGAACACTGAAGCTTTCTTT. This encodes CASSAGQGNTEAFF. V and J are TRBV19 and TRBJ1-1, with TRBD1 matching over 9 bases. Germline CDR1 LNHDA, CDR2 SQIVND (reference sequence). The CDR3 sequence is 14 residues long. The V segment lost 5 bases and the J segment 1 base; nucleotides outside the gene matches: 2.

The rearrangement links TRBV10-1 to TRBJ2-3, with 8 bases that match TRBD1. The junction had 11 bases not matched to a gene; V was cut back by 2 bases and J by 4 bases. The CDR3 runs 17 residues. Germline V gene data show CDR1 as WNHNN and CDR2 as SYGVQD (reference sequence). CDR3 DNA sequence: TGCGCCAGCAGTGAGAATATTGGACAGGGAATTTCAGATACGCAGTATTTT. Translating it yields CASSENIGQGISDTQYF.

The chain has TRBV7-2 and TRBJ2-7; 11 nucleotides agree with TRBD2. Unmatched junction bases numbered 9, after V lost 0 bases and J lost 2 bases. This CDR3 spans 18 amino acids. CDR1 and CDR2 from the germline V gene are SGHTA and FQGNSA. The CDR3 loop reads CASSLAIWLAGGPYEQYF. In DNA form, the CDR3 reads TGTGCCAGCAGCTTAGCGATTTGGCTAGCGGGGGGACCCTACGAGCAGTACTTC.

In this sample, this clonotype turned up many times. The chain combines TRBV6-5 with TRBJ2-6; D not resolved. This CDR3 spans 13 amino acids. CDR1 and CDR2 from the germline V gene are MNHEY and SVGAGI. Trimming shortened V by 8 bases and J by 0 bases, and 5 bases separated the two germline ends. CDR3: CASSRSGANVLTF. CDR3 coding DNA: TGTGCCAGCTCGCGCTCTGGGGCCAACGTCCTGACTTTC.

By share, this clonotype counts as medium-sized. The chain carries TRBV19 and TRBJ2-2, with D maybe TRBD2 (5 bases). Germline V lookup: CDR1 LNHDA, CDR2 SQIVND (reference sequence). CDR3 length: 15 residues. The V gene lost 5 bases and the J gene lost 0 bases, with 10 bases spanning the gap. CDR3 protein: CASSRGETNTGELFF. CDR3 coding DNA: TGTGCCAGTAGTCGGGGAGAGACGAACACCGGGGAGCTGTTTTTT.